The subject of this entry is one T cell receptor beta chain. Its antigen is undetermined. Genomic DNA templated the TCR beta VDJ and CDR3 profiling. In TCRdb, the reads were re-called with MiXCR into one record per CDR3 protein. The sample lists roughly 93,000 distinct CDR3 sequences, roughly two thirds occurring once. CDR1 and CDR2 (germline): SQVTM, ANQGSEA. The CDR3 runs 14 residues. Trimming took 6 bases from V and 8 from J; bases not matched to a gene: 10. The patients chosen for sequencing had shown expansion of CD8+CD57+ cells (detected by flow cytometry). Patients had not yet gotten any therapy when their blood was taken for sampling. These data come from a study of CD8+CD57+ T cells in acquired aplastic anemia. Turning to the study itself: The average for DNA from sorted CD4+ and CD8+ cells was 3.2 ug. Whole-study results and caveats: Found in both controls and patients were around 29 CD8+ CDR3 sequences.

This TCR was recovered from a human donor with aplastic anemia. Sequencing was carried out using sorted CD4+, CD8+, or CD8+CD57+ T cells (not recorded which) from PBMCs. The V call is TRBV29-1, the J call TRBJ2-1, with TRBD1 identical over 10 bases. The CDR3 loop reads CSVPDRGRGYEQFF. CDR3 nucleotide sequence: TGCAGCGTCCCCGACAGGGGGCGCGGGTATGAGCAGTTCTTC.